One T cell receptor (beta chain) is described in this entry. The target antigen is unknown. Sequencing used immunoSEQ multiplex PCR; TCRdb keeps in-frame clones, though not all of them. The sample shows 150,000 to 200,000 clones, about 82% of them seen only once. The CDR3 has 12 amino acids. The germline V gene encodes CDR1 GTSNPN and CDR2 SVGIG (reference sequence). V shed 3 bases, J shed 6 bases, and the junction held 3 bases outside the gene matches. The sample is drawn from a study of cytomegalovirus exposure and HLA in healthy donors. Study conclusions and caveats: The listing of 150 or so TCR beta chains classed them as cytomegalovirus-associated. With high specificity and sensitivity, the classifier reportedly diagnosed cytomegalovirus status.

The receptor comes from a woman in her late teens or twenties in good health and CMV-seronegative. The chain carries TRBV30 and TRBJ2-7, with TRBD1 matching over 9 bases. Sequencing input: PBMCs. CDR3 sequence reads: CAWRTGGSEQYF. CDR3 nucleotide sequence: TGTGCCTGGAGGACAGGGGGAAGCGAGCAGTACTTC.